This T cell receptor (beta chain) is drawn from a study of shared clonotypes between healthy human individuals. The study, taken as a whole, reports: Some clonotypes were shared by all four sorted-subset donors, while others were not shared. The non-shared ones had lower generation probabilities than the shared ones.

After removal of 4 bases from V and 4 bases from J, the junction contained 1 base not matched to a gene. This CDR3 region has 14 residues. CDR1 SGHNT and CDR2 YYREEE come from the germline V gene (reference sequence). The protocol was immunoSEQ multiplex PCR, while the TCRdb copy is restricted to in-frame clones and leaves out a portion. The data show roughly 1,000,000 clones, with 75% to 85% seen just once and 0.55% to 0.7% held by the top ten. Remarks on this clone: Its antigen is as yet unknown. One base away lies a much larger clone, so this may be a sequencing read error. Additional DNA sequences in this sample encode the identical CDR3.

The TCR comes from a man between 18 and 29 years old in good health. Some clones in this sample may be carry-over from other donors' samples. The V call is TRBV5-4, the J call TRBJ2-1, with 11 bases aligning to TRBD2. Sequencing was done on a sample of memory CD4+ T cells from PBMCs. Subset: CD45RA-negative fraction. CDR3 DNA: TGTGCCAGCAGCGGGACTAGCGGATACAATGAGCAGTTCTTC. Its protein is CASSGTSGYNEQFF.